These 24 T cell receptor beta chains were all obtained from the same sample, sequenced in a study of sequential checkpoint blockade in melanoma. Assay: immunoSEQ multiplex PCR; the TCRdb copy retains only in-frame clones and omits some. The profile shows 3,000 or so clones, about a fifth of them singletons. Specified treatment: randomized to nivolumab then ipilimumab (arm A) or the reverse (arm B). The sample here was tumor tissue (inferred from file names), taken from a patient given nivolumab and ipilimumab in sequence. The receptor source for this set is a human donor with melanoma.

There are a few counts of this clone. CDR3 nucleotide sequence: TGTGCCAGCAGTTCTGCCTCCCCATCTAGCGGAGGGGGCGAGCAGTACTTC. Amino acids: CASSSASPSSGGGEQYF. The chain uses TRBV28 and TRBJ2-7; the D gene is possibly TRBD2 (7 bases). With 4 bases removed from V and 6 bases from J, the gap between germline ends came to 25 bases. This CDR3 region has 17 residues. Germline CDR1 is MDHEN and CDR2 is SYDVKM.

The rearrangement uses TRBV25-1 and TRBJ2-1; possibly TRBD1 for D (6 bases). CDR1 is MGHDK and CDR2 is SYGVNS in the germline V gene. This CDR3 has 17 residues. V shed 3 bases and J shed 9 bases, with 24 bases lying between them. The CDR3 spells CASSDSTSGHYSTEQFF. The CDR3 DNA follows: TGTGCCAGCAGTGATAGTACGTCGGGACACTACTCCACTGAGCAGTTCTTC.

Only a few counts were recorded for this clone. The chain couples TRBV11-3 to TRBJ1-4; 11 bases line up with TRBD1. Trimming took 4 bases from V and 7 from J; bases not matched to a gene: 5. This CDR3 has 15 amino acids. The germline V gene encodes CDR1 SGHNT and CDR2 YENEEA. DNA of the CDR3: TGTGCCAGCAGCTCCGGGACAGGGGGAAGTGAAAAACTGTTTTTT. Translated: CASSSGTGGSEKLFF.

DNA of the CDR3: TGTGCCAGCAGCAGAGGACAGGGGGCCTACAATGAGCAGTTCTTC. Translation gives CASSRGQGAYNEQFF. The rearrangement uses TRBV11-3 and TRBJ2-1; 10 bases fit TRBD1. The CDR3 is made up of 15 amino acids. The germline V gene encodes CDR1 SGHNT and CDR2 YENEEA. Trimming at V came to 5 bases and at J to 2 bases, leaving 3 bases not matched to a gene.

This chain joins TRBV19 and TRBJ2-3; D gene uncertain. V was clipped by 6 bases and J by 0 bases, with 13 bases between them. This CDR3 comprises 15 residues. Germline CDR1 LNHDA, CDR2 SQIVND (reference sequence). The CDR3, as DNA: TGTGCCAGTAGCCCGGGTTTAGCTAGCACAGATACGCAGTATTTT. Translating it yields CASSPGLASTDTQYF.

This clone occurred a few times. This chain connects TRBV6-8 to TRBJ1-4; D is unclear. The CDR3 spans 14 residues. Trimming cost V 7 bases and J 6 bases, with 15 bases left between them. CDR1 is MNHGY and CDR2 is SAAAGT in the germline V gene. The CDR3 bases are TGTGCCAGCAAAGACACTGGGTGGGATGAAAAACTGTTTTTT. This sequence encodes CASKDTGWDEKLFF.

The V and J genes are TRBV29-1 and TRBJ1-1; no definite D call. The CDR3 contains 13 residues. Trimming stripped 3 bases from V and 0 bases from J, with 8 bases between. Looked up from germline, CDR1 is SQVTM and CDR2 is ANQGSEA. For the CDR3, the DNA is TGCAGCGTTGAGGGTGGGTTGAACACTGAAGCTTTCTTT. It yields the protein CSVEGGLNTEAFF.

V usage is TRBV18 and J usage is TRBJ2-5; tentatively, D is TRBD2 (6 bases). The V gene lost 6 bases and the J gene lost 7 bases, with 24 bases spanning the gap. Germline CDR1 reads KGHSH; CDR2 reads LQKENI. This CDR3 has 16 residues. DNA of the CDR3: TGTGCCAGCTCCATCCTCCGGGGACGCGACGGGGGGACCCAGTACTTC. Translated: CASSILRGRDGGTQYF.

In its sample, this clone is medium-sized. The J gene is TRBJ2-5, the V gene TRBV6-8; D perhaps matches TRBD1 (5 bases). V lost 6 bases and J lost 7, with 12 bases in between. This CDR3 has 12 amino acids. Germline V lookup: CDR1 MNHGY, CDR2 SAAAGT. The CDR3 spells CASSQGLATQYF. In nucleotides, the CDR3 is TGTGCCAGCAGCCAGGGTTTAGCGACCCAGTACTTC.

This clone showed up many times. The chain links TRBV11-3 to TRBJ2-5; 9 bases are a match to TRBD1. The CDR3 loop spans 14 amino acids. Germline V gene data show CDR1 as SGHNT and CDR2 as YENEEA. After removal of 4 bases from V and 5 bases from J, the junction contained 5 bases not matched to a gene. In nucleotides, the CDR3 is TGTGCCAGCAGCTCACAGGGGGCTGTGGAGACCCAGTACTTC. This encodes CASSSQGAVETQYF.

V usage is TRBV16 and J usage is TRBJ1-2; the D gene is possibly TRBD1 (6 bases). The CDR3 length is 16 residues. Looked up from germline, CDR1 is KGHSY and CDR2 is FQNENV. Trimming pared 3 bases from V and 6 bases from J, leaving 20 bases between. The CDR3 reads CASSHRPTGAKDGYTF. The CDR3, as DNA: TGTGCCAGCAGCCACAGACCGACAGGAGCAAAGGATGGCTACACCTTC. Full variable domain (remainder filled in from reference TRBV16 and TRBJ1-2): GEEVAQTPKHLVRGEGQKAKLYCAPIKGHSYVFWYQQVLKNEFKFLISFQNENVFDETGMPKERFSAKCLPNSPCSLEIQATKLEDSAVYFCASSHRPTGAKDGYTFGSGTRLTVV.

Only a few counts were recorded for this clone. In DNA form, the CDR3 reads TGTGCCAGCAGTTACGGGACAGGGGTCGGGGAGCTGTTTTTT. Its protein is CASSYGTGVGELFF. The genes are TRBV6-8 and TRBJ2-2, with 10 bases fitting TRBD1. The germline V gene has CDR1 MNHGY and CDR2 SAAAGT. CDR3 length: 14 residues. Losses at the gene ends were 2 bases for V and 7 bases for J; bases not matched to a gene: 1.

This clone was found a few times. The chain carries TRBV6-8 and TRBJ2-3, with 9 nucleotides matching TRBD1. Germline V gene sequence: CDR1 MNHGY, CDR2 SAAAGT. This CDR3 comprises 15 residues. The J segment lost 5 bases and the V segment lost 5 bases, leaving 8 bases of the junction unmatched. CDR3 protein: CASSGRDRVLDTQYF. CDR3 nucleotide sequence: TGTGCCAGCAGTGGCCGGGACAGGGTCTTAGATACGCAGTATTTT.

This clone was recorded a few times. The rearrangement links TRBV30 to TRBJ2-6; D is perhaps TRBD2 (5 bases). Trimming cost V 7 bases and J 0 bases, with 13 bases left between them. The CDR3 sequence is 15 residues long. CDR1 and CDR2 from the germline V gene are GTSNPN and SVGIG (reference sequence). The CDR3 DNA follows: TGTGCCTCGAGGAGAGGGTTCTCTGGGGCCAACGTCCTGACTTTC. This codes for CASRRGFSGANVLTF. The full variable domain, rest sourced from reference TRBV30 and TRBJ2-6, is SQTIHQWPATLVQPVGSPLSLECTVEGTSNPNLYWYRQAAGRGLQLLFYSVGIGQISSEVPQNLSASRPQDRQFILSSKKLLLSDSGFYLCASRRGFSGANVLTFGAGSRLTVL.

The J gene is TRBJ2-1, the V gene TRBV6-8, with D tentatively TRBD2 (5 bases). Trimming cost V 0 bases and J 6 bases, with 9 bases left between them. This CDR3 comprises 14 residues. Germline values: CDR1 MNHGY, CDR2 SAAAGT. In DNA, the CDR3 is TGTGCCAGCAGTTACTCGATGGAGGCCAATGAGCAGTTCTTC. Its translation is CASSYSMEANEQFF.

Relative to its sample, this clone is medium-sized. The chain couples TRBV28 to TRBJ1-1; 9 bases align to TRBD1. V gave up 5 bases and J gave up 0 bases; unmatched junction bases: 7. The CDR3 has 16 amino acids. Looked up from germline, CDR1 is MDHEN and CDR2 is SYDVKM. In nucleotides, the CDR3 is TGTGCCAGCAGTCCCGACAGGGGGACCATGAACACTGAAGCTTTCTTT. Protein product: CASSPDRGTMNTEAFF.

V usage is TRBV16 and J usage is TRBJ2-1; no reliable D call. Germline V gene sequence: CDR1 KGHSY, CDR2 FQNENV. This CDR3 is 15 amino acids long. With 0 bases removed from V and 5 bases from J, the gap between germline ends came to 11 bases. Here the CDR3 reads CASSQSWANNNEQFF. CDR3 DNA: TGTGCCAGCAGCCAATCGTGGGCAAATAACAATGAGCAGTTCTTC.

This clone was counted only a few times. The V and J genes are TRBV23-1 and TRBJ2-2; TRBD2 is a possible D gene (6 bases). TRBV23-1 is given ORF status, its function remaining uncertain. With 6 bases removed from V and 4 bases from J, the gap between germline ends came to 9 bases. CDR3 length: 13 amino acids. The CDR3 sequence: CASSQTSTGELFF. For the CDR3, the DNA is TGCGCCAGCAGCCAGACTAGCACCGGGGAGCTGTTTTTT.

The chain has TRBV28 and TRBJ1-2, with 9 nucleotides matching TRBD1. The CDR3 totals 16 residues. Germline V gene lookup returns CDR1 MDHEN and CDR2 SYDVKM. With V trimmed by 10 bases and J by 0 bases, 12 bases remained unmatched. CDR3 protein: CAILGDRGISNYGYTF. CDR3 in DNA: TGTGCCATCCTAGGTGACAGGGGGATATCTAACTATGGCTACACCTTC.

By share of the sample, this clone is medium-sized. V gene TRBV9 combines with J gene TRBJ1-4; no reliable D call. This CDR3 comprises 14 residues. V was clipped by 0 bases and J by 8 bases, with 11 bases between them. Looked up from germline, CDR1 is SGDLS and CDR2 is YYNGEE. In DNA, the CDR3 is TGTGCCAGCAGCGTAGGGCACGGTGCCGAAAAACTGTTTTTT. Protein: CASSVGHGAEKLFF.

J is TRBJ2-5 and V is TRBV19; D may match TRBD1 or TRBD2 (5 bases each). The CDR3 is 13 amino acids. Trimming took 9 bases from V and 5 from J, leaving 16 bases between them. Germline assignment: CDR1 LNHDA and CDR2 SQIVND (reference sequence). DNA of the CDR3: TGTGCCAGCAGGGTCGGGAATGGGGAGACCCAGTACTTC. This sequence encodes CASRVGNGETQYF.

The J gene is TRBJ2-1, the V gene TRBV4-1; 14 bases are shared with TRBD2. The CDR3 loop spans 17 amino acids. Germline-derived CDR1 and CDR2 are MGHRA and YSYEKL. The trim removed 9 bases at V and 12 bases at J, leaving 19 bases unmatched. The CDR3 bases are TGCGCCAGTAGACTCCGACTAGCGGGAGGGAGTACGCTTGGGCAGTTCTTC. This encodes CASRLRLAGGSTLGQFF.

By share, this clone counts as large (0.1 to 1%). The rearrangement links TRBV11-3 to TRBJ2-2; unclear D gene. The length of the CDR3 is 16 residues. V was cut by 5 bases and J by 0 bases, with 13 bases left in between. Per the germline V gene, CDR1 is SGHNT and CDR2 is YENEEA. CDR3 loop: CASSNKGSANTGELFF. DNA for the CDR3: TGTGCCAGCAGCAACAAGGGCTCCGCGAACACCGGGGAGCTGTTTTTT.

This rearrangement joins TRBV30 to TRBJ1-5; D is ambiguous. The V gene lost 1 base and the J gene lost 2 bases, with 6 bases spanning the gap. The germline V gene encodes CDR1 GTSNPN and CDR2 SVGIG (reference sequence). The CDR3 contains 13 residues. CDR3 sequence (DNA): TGTGCCTGGAGTGGGCAGGGCAATCAGCCCCAGCATTTT. Its protein is CAWSGQGNQPQHF.